This TCR beta chain was profiled in a study of blood T cell repertoires in COVID-19. Study context: Acute and convalescent COVID-19 specimens originated in the United States, Italy and Spain. The cDNA or gDNA used as material had been derived from T cells, B-cell-depleted T cells, or PBMCs.

As processed by the authors: Amplification with reference gene primers provided the estimates of nucleated cell counts. Measured with immunoSEQ multiplex PCR; TCRdb has only the in-frame clones, and not every one. D and trimming come from the DNA, and the V and J calls and clone size come from that table. The data hold some 120,000 clones, with 88% observed a single time. Trimming took off 7 bases at V and 4 bases at J, with 13 bases between the two ends. Germline V gene data show CDR1 as MNHEY and CDR2 as SVGAGI. This CDR3 is built from 14 residues. This clone has only a few counts. The material sequenced was peripheral blood. V usage is TRBV6-5 and J usage is TRBJ2-2; D is ambiguous. This sequence was found in a man in his fifties with acute or convalescent COVID-19. CDR3 in amino acids: CASILIRGTGELFF. For the CDR3, the DNA is TGTGCCAGCATACTCATACGAGGCACCGGGGAGCTGTTTTTT.